These T cell receptor beta chains were read from a single sample in a study of cytomegalovirus exposure and HLA in healthy donors. Clones were sequenced by immunoSEQ multiplex PCR, and TCRdb holds only the in-frame ones, with some missing. Of 35,000 to 50,000 clones in the sample, 50% were seen once. Material: PBMCs. Every receptor here comes from a human donor in good health. CDR3s include the opening cysteine and the closing phenylalanine or tryptophan. Fields, in order: CDR3 length, clone size, V gene, J gene, D gene, CDR3 protein, CDR3 DNA. The D gene is left open where the match is weak. Clone size, where shown, is once, few, many, or a class for clones that have expanded.

13	few	TRBV5-4	TRBJ2-5	NA	CASSLAQPETQYF	TGTGCCAGCAGCTTGGCACAGCCAGAGACCCAGTACTTC
13	few	TRBV10-3	TRBJ1-2	NA	CAIRAGGVYGYTF	TGTGCCATCAGAGCTGGTGGAGTATATGGCTACACCTTC
14	NA	TRBV2	TRBJ2-3	NA	CASSPDRTTDTQYF	TGTGCCAGCAGTCCTGACAGGACCACAGATACGCAGTATTTT
15	NA	TRBV5-8	TRBJ1-3	TRBD1	CASSLRTGAGNTIYF	TGTGCCAGCAGCTTGAGGACAGGGGCTGGAAACACCATATATTTT
15	NA	TRBV7-2	TRBJ1-2	TRBD1	CASSPRTGVGYGYTF	TGTGCCAGCAGCCCAAGGACAGGGGTAGGCTATGGCTACACCTTC
22	NA	TRBV7-3	TRBJ1-2	TRBD1	CASSPLPSLNHRDRGTNYGYTF	TGTGCCAGCAGCCCCCTCCCATCCTTGAATCATCGGGACAGGGGCACTAACTATGGCTACACCTTC
15	NA	TRBV9	TRBJ1-6	NA	CASSVEGLDNSPLHF	TGTGCCAGCAGCGTAGAGGGACTGGATAATTCACCCCTCCACTTT
13	few	TRBV5-5	TRBJ1-2	NA	CASKLGYSYGYTF	TGTGCCAGTAAGCTTGGGTACAGCTATGGCTACACCTTC
13	few	TRBV6-1	TRBJ1-5	TRBD1	CASKTGGEQPQHF	TGTGCCAGCAAAACAGGGGGAGAGCAGCCCCAGCATTTT
15	NA	TRBV5-1	TRBJ1-5	NA	CASSREGQGGQPQHF	TGCGCCAGCTCCCGTGAGGGGCAGGGAGGTCAGCCCCAGCATTTT
14	few	TRBV6-1	TRBJ1-2	NA	CASSEGWRDYGYTF	TGTGCCAGCAGTGAAGGTTGGAGGGACTATGGCTACACCTTC
14	NA	TRBV7-9	TRBJ1-1	NA	CASGARGSNTEAFF	TGTGCCAGCGGAGCCAGGGGTTCGAACACTGAAGCTTTCTTT
16	few	TRBV30	TRBJ2-6	NA	CAGNGLYDSGANVLTF	TGTGCCGGAAACGGACTCTACGACTCTGGGGCCAACGTCCTGACTTTC
17	NA	TRBV11-2	TRBJ2-3	TRBD2	CASSLASLAGGSDTQYF	TGTGCCAGCAGCTTAGCCTCCCTAGCGGGGGGCTCGGATACGCAGTATTTT
14	NA	TRBV19	TRBJ2-1	TRBD1	CASTPRDRVGGQFF	TGTGCCAGTACCCCCCGGGACAGGGTGGGGGGGCAGTTCTTC
17	few	TRBV2	TRBJ1-1	TRBD1	CASRPFYLRDRNTEAFF	TGTGCCAGCAGACCGTTCTACCTCCGGGACAGGAACACTGAAGCTTTCTTT
15	NA	TRBV7-6	TRBJ1-2	TRBD1	CASSPTDRAGYGYTF	TGTGCCAGCAGCCCAACGGACAGGGCCGGTTATGGCTACACCTTC
13	NA	TRBV9	TRBJ1-2	NA	CASSVTADYGYTF	TGTGCCAGCAGCGTAACCGCGGACTATGGCTACACCTTC
14	NA	TRBV4-3	TRBJ2-5	TRBD2	CASSQLFGGETQYF	TGCGCCAGCAGCCAACTATTCGGGGGGGAGACCCAGTACTTC
15	few	TRBV2	TRBJ2-2	TRBD2	CASMAGLPNTGELFF	TGTGCCAGCATGGCGGGACTACCGAACACCGGGGAGCTGTTTTTT
17	once	TRBV18	TRBJ1-3	TRBD1	CASSSLGRQGSGNTIYF	TGTGCCAGCTCATCTTTAGGACGACAGGGCTCTGGAAACACCATATATTTT
17	NA	TRBV7-8	TRBJ2-5	TRBD2	CASSRGLAGVSLETQYF	TGTGCCAGCAGCAGGGGACTAGCGGGAGTCAGCCTAGAGACCCAGTACTTC
15	NA	TRBV29-1	TRBJ1-3	NA	CSARGGALIGNTIYF	TGCAGCGCCCGGGGAGGGGCGTTGATTGGAAACACCATATATTTT
15	NA	TRBV18	TRBJ2-7	NA	CASSPPSGEYYEQYF	TGTGCCAGCTCACCACCTAGCGGAGAGTACTACGAGCAGTACTTC